This TCR beta chain was identified in a study of T cell responses to AZD1222 COVID-19 vaccine. General study results and limits: Targets within unmutated variant regions were reportedly found for nearly half of spike-specific TCRs.

Sequenced by immunoSEQ multiplex PCR; TCRdb stores in-frame clones only, minus some. The data show approximately 180,000 clones, roughly 89% seen once. The count of this clone is one. Its antigen is as yet unknown. This sequence originates from an adult in good health. Sample: peripheral blood, taken on day 0 of AZD1222 vaccination.

CDR3 protein: CASSETMAGLNEQFF. The DNA for the CDR3 is TGTGCCAGCTCAGAGACAATGGCGGGATTAAATGAGCAGTTCTTC. The chain is built from TRBV18 and TRBJ2-1; the D gene is possibly TRBD2 (6 bases). The CDR3 runs 15 residues. With 5 bases removed from V and 7 bases from J, the gap between germline ends came to 18 bases. From germline, CDR1 is KGHSH and CDR2 LQKENI.